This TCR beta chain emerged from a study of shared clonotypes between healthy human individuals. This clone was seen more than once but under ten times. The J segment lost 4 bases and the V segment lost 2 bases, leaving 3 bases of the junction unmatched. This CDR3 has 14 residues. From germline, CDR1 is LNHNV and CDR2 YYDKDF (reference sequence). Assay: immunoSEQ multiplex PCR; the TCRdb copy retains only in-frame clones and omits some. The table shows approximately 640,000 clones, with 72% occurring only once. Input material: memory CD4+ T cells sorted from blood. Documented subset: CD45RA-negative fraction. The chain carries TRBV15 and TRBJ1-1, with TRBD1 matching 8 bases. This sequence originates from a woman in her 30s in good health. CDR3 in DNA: TGTGCCACCAGCAGACAGGGGGCGCGCACTGAAGCTTTCTTT. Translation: CATSRQGARTEAFF.